The 9 T cell receptor beta chains reported below all come from one sample, sequenced in a study of identical twins' blood T cells. MiXCR, run by TCRdb on the 5' RACE reads, gives a single entry per CDR3 protein. The data contain hundreds of thousands of distinct CDR3 sequences, around 30% of them singletons. The sample was PBMCs. The receptors were gathered from a woman aged 18 to 55 in good health.

In regard to this clonotype: A much larger clone differs by one base, so this may be a read error. This rearrangement joins TRBV12-5 to TRBJ1-3; weak D call: TRBD1 (5 bases). The CDR3 loop spans 14 amino acids. Trimming cost V 3 bases and J 4 bases, with 10 bases left between them. CDR1 and CDR2 (germline): LGHNT, FRNRAP. The CDR3 sequence: CASGFGGLGNTIYF. CDR3 sequence (DNA): TGTGCTAGTGGTTTTGGGGGTCTGGGAAACACCATATATTTT.

The V and J genes are TRBV10-3 and TRBJ1-1; the D gene is possibly TRBD1 (5 bases). From germline, CDR1 is ENHRY and CDR2 SYGVKD. V lost 6 bases and J 0 bases, leaving 20 bases between the germline ends. This CDR3 region has 17 residues. The CDR3 sequence is CAIRRGRGRWLNTEAFF. The CDR3 nucleotides are TGTGCCATCAGGAGAGGGAGGGGACGGTGGTTGAACACTGAAGCTTTCTTT.

This chain links TRBV29-1 with TRBJ2-3; 9 bases map to TRBD2. CDR1 and CDR2 from the germline V gene are SQVTM and ANQGSEA. With 1 base clipped from V and 1 base from J, the junction kept 6 bases outside the gene matches. This CDR3 has 16 residues. The CDR3, as DNA: TGCAGCGTTGAAGGGAGCGGGGGGTTCGGCACAGATACGCAGTATTTT. Translating gives CSVEGSGGFGTDTQYF.

Regarding this clonotype: One end of the junction fails to match germline, which may point to a read error. V gene TRBV6-2 or TRBV6-3 combines with J gene TRBJ2-1; the D gene is possibly TRBD1 (5 bases). CDR1 is MNHEY, CDR2 SVGEGT, per germline. The CDR3 extends over 14 amino acids. The CDR3, as DNA: TGCGCCAGCAGTTGGGGCCTCTCCTACAATGAGCAGTTCTTC. Its translation: CASSWGLSYNEQFF.

This clonotype has a handful of counts. The chain is built from TRBV20-1 and TRBJ1-4, with a possible D match to TRBD1 (6 bases). V gave up 5 bases and J gave up 6 bases, with 16 bases separating them. Per germline, CDR1 DFQATT and CDR2 SNEGSKA (reference sequence). This CDR3 is 14 amino acids long. The CDR3 protein is CSAAEQGWDEKLFF. The CDR3 DNA sequence: TGCAGTGCTGCCGAACAGGGATGGGATGAAAAACTGTTTTTT.

The table lists this clonotype with a few counts. The chain recombines TRBV2 with TRBJ1-1, with 8 positions matching TRBD1. J was trimmed by 6 bases and V by 5 bases; bases with no gene match: 8. Per germline, CDR1 SNHLY and CDR2 FYNNEI. The length of the CDR3 is 14 residues. CDR3 nucleotide sequence: TGTGCCAGCAGTCCAGGGGGCATGAGCCCTGAAGCTTTCTTT. Residues: CASSPGGMSPEAFF.

This chain connects TRBV7-6 to TRBJ1-6, with D possibly TRBD1 on 5 matching bases. V was clipped by 1 base and J by 7 bases, with 8 bases between them. Germline V CDR1 and CDR2: SGHVS, FNYEAQ. The CDR3 consists of 14 residues. The CDR3 loop is CASSLGQWNSPLHF. The CDR3, as DNA: TGTGCCAGCAGCTTAGGACAGTGGAATTCACCCCTCCACTTT. Filled out from reference TRBV7-6 and TRBJ1-6, the complete variable domain reads GAGVSQSPRYKVTKRGQDVALRCDPISGHVSLYWYRQALGQGPEFLTYFNYEAQQDKSGLPNDRFSAERPEGSISTLTIQRTEQRDSAMYRCASSLGQWNSPLHFGNGTRLTVT.

V and J are TRBV2 and TRBJ2-5; 11 nucleotides agree with TRBD2. Germline trimming cut 7 bases from V and 5 bases from J; bases unmatched to any gene: 0. The CDR3 is made up of 12 amino acids. Germline CDR1 SNHLY, CDR2 FYNNEI. CDR3 region: CASTSGRETQYF. The CDR3 bases are TGTGCCAGCACTAGCGGGAGGGAGACCCAGTACTTC.

The CDR3 sequence is CASSLIQDRGYTF. Written as DNA, the CDR3 is TGTGCCAGCAGCTTAATTCAGGACAGGGGCTACACCTTC. The V gene is TRBV7-2, the J gene TRBJ1-2, with TRBD1 matching 7 bases. This CDR3 is built from 13 residues. V shed 2 bases and J 8 bases; nucleotides not matched to a gene: 5. Per germline, CDR1 SGHTA and CDR2 FQGNSA.